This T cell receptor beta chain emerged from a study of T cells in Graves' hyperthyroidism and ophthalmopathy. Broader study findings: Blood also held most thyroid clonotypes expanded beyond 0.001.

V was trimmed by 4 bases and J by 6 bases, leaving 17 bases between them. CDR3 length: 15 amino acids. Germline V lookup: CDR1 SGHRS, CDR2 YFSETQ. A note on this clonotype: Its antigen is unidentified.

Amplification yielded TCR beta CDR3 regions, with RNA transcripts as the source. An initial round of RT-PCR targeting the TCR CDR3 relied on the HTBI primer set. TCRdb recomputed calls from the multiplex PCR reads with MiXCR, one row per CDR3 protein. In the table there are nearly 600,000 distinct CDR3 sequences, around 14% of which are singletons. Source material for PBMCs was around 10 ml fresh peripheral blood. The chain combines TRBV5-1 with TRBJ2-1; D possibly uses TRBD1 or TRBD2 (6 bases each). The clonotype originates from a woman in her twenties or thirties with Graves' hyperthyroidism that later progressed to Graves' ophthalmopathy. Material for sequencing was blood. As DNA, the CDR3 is TGCGCCAGCAGCATACAGGGAGAGGAGGGCAATGAGCAGTTCTTC. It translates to CASSIQGEEGNEQFF. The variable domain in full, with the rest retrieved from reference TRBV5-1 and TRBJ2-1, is KAGVTQTPRYLIKTRGQQVTLSCSPISGHRSVSWYQQTPGQGLQFLFEYFSETQRNKGNFPGRFSGRQFSNSRSEMNVSTLELGDSALYLCASSIQGEEGNEQFFGPGTRLTVL.